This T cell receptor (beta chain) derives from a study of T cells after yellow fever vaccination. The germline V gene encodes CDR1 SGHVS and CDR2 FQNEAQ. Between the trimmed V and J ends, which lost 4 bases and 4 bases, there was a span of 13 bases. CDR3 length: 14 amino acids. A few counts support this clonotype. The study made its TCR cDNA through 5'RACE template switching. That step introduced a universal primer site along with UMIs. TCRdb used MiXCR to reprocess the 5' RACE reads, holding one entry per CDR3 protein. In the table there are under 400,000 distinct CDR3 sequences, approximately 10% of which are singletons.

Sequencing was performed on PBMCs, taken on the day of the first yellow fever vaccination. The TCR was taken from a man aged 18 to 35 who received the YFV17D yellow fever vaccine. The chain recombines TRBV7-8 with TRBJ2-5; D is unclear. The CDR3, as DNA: TGTGCCAGCAGCTATTTGGATCCGGGAGAGACCCAGTACTTC. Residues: CASSYLDPGETQYF.